This T cell receptor beta chain originates from a study of blood T cell repertoires in COVID-19. As for the study in general: PBMCs, B-cell-depleted T cells, or T cells were the source of the cDNA or gDNA that made up the material.

TCRdb's copy holds only in-frame clones and misses some; the assay was immunoSEQ multiplex PCR. The repertoire has a few hundred thousand clones, approximately 84% of them found once; the top ten carry roughly 0.94%. CDR1 is LGHNA, CDR2 YNFKEQ, per germline. The CDR3 is made up of 15 amino acids. V dropped 1 base and J dropped 8 bases, with 12 bases sitting between them. The origin of this receptor is a woman in her thirties who had recovered from COVID-19. This rearrangement joins TRBV4-2 to TRBJ1-6; D may be TRBD1 (5 bases). The sample consisted of PBMCs or T cells enriched from blood (not recorded which). Here the CDR3 DNA reads TGTGCCAGCAGCCAAGCCGGGACTGCTTATTCACCCCTCCACTTT. As protein: CASSQAGTAYSPLHF.